Sequencing of this T cell receptor beta chain was carried out in a study of T cells in Graves' hyperthyroidism and ophthalmopathy. Broader study findings: Most thyroid clonotypes that were expanded above 0.001 also turned up in blood.

Hyperthyroidism patients were newly diagnosed, had disease duration under 2 months, and were aged 18 to 65 years. After removal of 3 bases from V and 5 bases from J, the junction contained 9 bases not matched to a gene. In germline, CDR1 is DFQATT, CDR2 SNEGSKA (reference sequence). The CDR3 extends over 14 amino acids. Turning to this clonotype: Antigen specificity is unknown.

What was amplified from RNA transcripts were TCR beta CDR3 regions. HTBI primers were used for first-round RT-PCR of the TCR CDR3. Using its own MiXCR run on the multiplex PCR reads, TCRdb lists one record per CDR3 protein. This table has fewer than 400,000 distinct CDR3 sequences, 20% to 30% appearing once. The sequence was collected from a man aged 45-65 years with Graves' hyperthyroidism. Sequencing used blood. V gene TRBV20-1 combines with J gene TRBJ2-5, with 7 bases identical to TRBD1. CDR3 in amino acids: CSASEGAIEETQYF. The CDR3 DNA reads as TGCAGTGCTAGTGAGGGGGCTATAGAGGAGACCCAGTACTTC.